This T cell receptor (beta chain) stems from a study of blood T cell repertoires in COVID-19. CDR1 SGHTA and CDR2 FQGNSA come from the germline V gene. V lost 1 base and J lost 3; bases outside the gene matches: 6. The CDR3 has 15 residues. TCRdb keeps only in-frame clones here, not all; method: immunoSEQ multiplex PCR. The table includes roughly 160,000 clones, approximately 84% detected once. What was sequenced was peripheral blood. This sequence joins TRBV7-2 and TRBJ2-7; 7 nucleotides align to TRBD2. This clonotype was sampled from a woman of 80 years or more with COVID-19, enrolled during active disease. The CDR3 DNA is TGTGCCAGCAGCTTAGACGGACTAGACCTCTACGAGCAGTACTTC. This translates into CASSLDGLDLYEQYF.